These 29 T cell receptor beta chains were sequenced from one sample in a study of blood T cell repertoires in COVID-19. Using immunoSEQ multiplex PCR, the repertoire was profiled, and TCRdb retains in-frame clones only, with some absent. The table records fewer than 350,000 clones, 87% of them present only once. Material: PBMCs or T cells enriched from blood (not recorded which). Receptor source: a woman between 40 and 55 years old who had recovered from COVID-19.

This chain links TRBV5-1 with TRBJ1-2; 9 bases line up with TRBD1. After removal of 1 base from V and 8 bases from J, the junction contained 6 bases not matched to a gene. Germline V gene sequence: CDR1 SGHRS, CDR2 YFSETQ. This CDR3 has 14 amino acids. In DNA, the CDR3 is TGCGCCAGCAGCTTGTGGGACAGGGCTGGCGGCTACACCTTC. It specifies CASSLWDRAGGYTF. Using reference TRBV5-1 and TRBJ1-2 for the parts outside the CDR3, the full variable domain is KAGVTQTPRYLIKTRGQQVTLSCSPISGHRSVSWYQQTPGQGLQFLFEYFSETQRNKGNFPGRFSGRQFSNSRSEMNVSTLELGDSALYLCASSLWDRAGGYTFGSGTRLTVV.

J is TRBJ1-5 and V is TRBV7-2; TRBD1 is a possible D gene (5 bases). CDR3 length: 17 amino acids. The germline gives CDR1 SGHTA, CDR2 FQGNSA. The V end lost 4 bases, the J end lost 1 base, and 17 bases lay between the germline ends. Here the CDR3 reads CASSSGDLSWSNQPQHF. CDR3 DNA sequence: TGTGCCAGCAGCTCGGGGGACCTGTCCTGGAGCAATCAGCCCCAGCATTTT. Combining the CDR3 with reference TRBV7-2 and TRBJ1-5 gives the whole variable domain GAGVSQSPSNKVTEKGKDVELRCDPISGHTALYWYRQSLGQGLEFLIYFQGNSAPDKSGLPSDRFSAERTGGSVSTLTIQRTQQEDSAVYLCASSSGDLSWSNQPQHFGDGTRLSIL.

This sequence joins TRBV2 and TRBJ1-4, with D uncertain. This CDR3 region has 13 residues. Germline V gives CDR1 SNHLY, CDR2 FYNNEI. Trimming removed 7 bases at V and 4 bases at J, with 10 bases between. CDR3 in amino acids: CASNPGVNEKLFF. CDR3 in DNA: TGTGCCAGCAACCCCGGGGTTAATGAAAAACTGTTTTTT.

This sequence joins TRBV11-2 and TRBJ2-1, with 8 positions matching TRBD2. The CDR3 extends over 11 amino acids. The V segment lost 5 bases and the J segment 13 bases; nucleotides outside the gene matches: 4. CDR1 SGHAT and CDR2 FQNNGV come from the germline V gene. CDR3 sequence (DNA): TGTGCCAGCAGCCCAGGACTAGCACAGTTCTTC. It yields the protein CASSPGLAQFF.

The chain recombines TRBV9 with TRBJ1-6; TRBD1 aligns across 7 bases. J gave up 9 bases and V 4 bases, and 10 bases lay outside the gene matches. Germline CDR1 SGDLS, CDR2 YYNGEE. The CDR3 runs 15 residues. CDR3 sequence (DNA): TGTGCCAGCAGCTCTACGGGGACAGTGAGTTCACCCCTCCACTTT. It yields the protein CASSSTGTVSSPLHF.

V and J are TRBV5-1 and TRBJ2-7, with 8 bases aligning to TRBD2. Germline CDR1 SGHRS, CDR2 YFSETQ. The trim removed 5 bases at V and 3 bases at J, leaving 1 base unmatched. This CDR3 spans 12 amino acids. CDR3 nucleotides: TGCGCCAGCAGACGGGAGGGCTACGAGCAGTACTTC. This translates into CASRREGYEQYF.

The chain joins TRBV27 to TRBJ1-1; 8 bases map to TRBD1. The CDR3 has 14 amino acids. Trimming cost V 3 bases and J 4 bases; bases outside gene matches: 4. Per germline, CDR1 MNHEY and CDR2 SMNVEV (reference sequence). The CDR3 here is CASSFGQGGTEAFF. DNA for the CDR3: TGTGCCAGCAGTTTTGGACAGGGCGGCACTGAAGCTTTCTTT.

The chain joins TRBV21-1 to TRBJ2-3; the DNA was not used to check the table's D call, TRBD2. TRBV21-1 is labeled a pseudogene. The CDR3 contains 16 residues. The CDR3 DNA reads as TGTGCCAGCAGCAGAGTTGGCGGGAGGGCCCCGGATACGCAGTATTTT. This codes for CASSRVGGRAPDTQYF.

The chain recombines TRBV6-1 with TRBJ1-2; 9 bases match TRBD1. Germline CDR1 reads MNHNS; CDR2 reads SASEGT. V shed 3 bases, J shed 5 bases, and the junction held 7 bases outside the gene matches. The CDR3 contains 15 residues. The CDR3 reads CASSDPQGAYYGYTF. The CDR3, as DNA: TGTGCCAGCAGTGATCCACAGGGGGCGTATTATGGCTACACCTTC.

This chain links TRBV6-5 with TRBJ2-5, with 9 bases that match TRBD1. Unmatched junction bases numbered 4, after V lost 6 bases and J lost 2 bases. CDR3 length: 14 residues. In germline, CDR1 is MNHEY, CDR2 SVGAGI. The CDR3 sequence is CASRDRGLQETQYF. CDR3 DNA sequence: TGTGCCAGCAGGGACAGGGGCCTGCAAGAGACCCAGTACTTC.

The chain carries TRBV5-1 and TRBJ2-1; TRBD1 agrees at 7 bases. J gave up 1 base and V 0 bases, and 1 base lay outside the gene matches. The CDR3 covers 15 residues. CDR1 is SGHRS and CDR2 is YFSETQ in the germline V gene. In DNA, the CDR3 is TGCGCCAGCAGCTTGGAGACAGGGTCCTACAATGAGCAGTTCTTC. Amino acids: CASSLETGSYNEQFF.

CDR3 residues: CASSGPGTDNEQFF. The CDR3 nucleotides are TGTGCCAGCAGCGGACCGGGAACGGACAATGAGCAGTTCTTC. This chain connects TRBV3-1 (or the pseudogene TRBV3-2) to TRBJ2-1, with D perhaps matching TRBD2 (5 bases). This CDR3 is 14 amino acids long. V gave up 5 bases and J gave up 5 bases, with 13 bases separating them. Germline CDR1 reads LGHDT; CDR2 reads YNNKEL (reference sequence).

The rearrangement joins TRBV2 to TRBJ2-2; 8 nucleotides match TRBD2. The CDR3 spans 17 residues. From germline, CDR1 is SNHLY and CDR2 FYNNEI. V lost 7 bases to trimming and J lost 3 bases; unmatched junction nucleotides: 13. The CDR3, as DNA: TGTGCCAGCATTGGCTTGGCGGGAGGCGATGACACCGGGGAGCTGTTTTTT. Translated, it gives CASIGLAGGDDTGELFF.

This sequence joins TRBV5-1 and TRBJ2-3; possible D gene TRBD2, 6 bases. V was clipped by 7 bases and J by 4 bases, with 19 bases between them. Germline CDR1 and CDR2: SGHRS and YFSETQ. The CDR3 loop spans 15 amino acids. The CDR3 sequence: CASLTFAGSPDTQYF. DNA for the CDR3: TGCGCCAGCCTAACCTTTGCGGGATCGCCAGATACGCAGTATTTT.

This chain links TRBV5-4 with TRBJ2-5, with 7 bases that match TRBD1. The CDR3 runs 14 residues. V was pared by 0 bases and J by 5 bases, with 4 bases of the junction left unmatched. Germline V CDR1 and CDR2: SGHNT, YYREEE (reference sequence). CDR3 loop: CASSLEGARETQYF. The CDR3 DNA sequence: TGTGCCAGCAGCTTGGAGGGGGCGAGGGAGACCCAGTACTTC.

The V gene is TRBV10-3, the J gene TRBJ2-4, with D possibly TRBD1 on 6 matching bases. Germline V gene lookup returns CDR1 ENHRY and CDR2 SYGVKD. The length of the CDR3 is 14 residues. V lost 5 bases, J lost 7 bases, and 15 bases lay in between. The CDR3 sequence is CAISFAPGANIQYF. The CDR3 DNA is TGTGCCATCAGTTTCGCCCCAGGGGCGAACATTCAGTACTTC.

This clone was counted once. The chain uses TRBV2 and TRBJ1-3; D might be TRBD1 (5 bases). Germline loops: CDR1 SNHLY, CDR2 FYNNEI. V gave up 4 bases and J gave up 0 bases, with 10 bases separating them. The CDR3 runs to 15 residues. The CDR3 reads CASSVGAPSGNTIYF. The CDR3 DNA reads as TGTGCCAGCAGTGTAGGGGCTCCCTCTGGAAACACCATATATTTT.

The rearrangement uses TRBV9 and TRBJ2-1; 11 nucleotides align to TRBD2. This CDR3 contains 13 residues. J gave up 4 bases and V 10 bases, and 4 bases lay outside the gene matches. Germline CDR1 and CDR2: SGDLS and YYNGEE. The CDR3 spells CAARLAGYNEQFF. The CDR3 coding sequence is TGTGCCGCTCGACTAGCGGGGTACAATGAGCAGTTCTTC.

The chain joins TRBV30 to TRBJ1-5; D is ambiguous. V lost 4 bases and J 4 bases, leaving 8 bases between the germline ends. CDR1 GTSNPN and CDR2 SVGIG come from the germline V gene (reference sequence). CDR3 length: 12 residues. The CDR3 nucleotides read TGTGCCTGGACGTTCGGGAATCAGCCCCAGCATTTT. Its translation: CAWTFGNQPQHF.

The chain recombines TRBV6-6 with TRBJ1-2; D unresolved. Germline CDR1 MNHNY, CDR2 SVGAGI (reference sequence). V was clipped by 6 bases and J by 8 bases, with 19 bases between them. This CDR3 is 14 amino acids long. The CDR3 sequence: CASSLQIGVSGYTF. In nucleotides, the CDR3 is TGTGCCAGCAGCCTCCAGATCGGGGTTAGCGGCTACACCTTC.

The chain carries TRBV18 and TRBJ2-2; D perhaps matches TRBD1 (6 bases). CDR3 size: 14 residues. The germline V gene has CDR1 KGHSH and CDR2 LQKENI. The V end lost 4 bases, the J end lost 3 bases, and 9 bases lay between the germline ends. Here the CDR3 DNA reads TGTGCCAGCTCACAGGACAGAGACACCGGGGAGCTGTTTTTT. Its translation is CASSQDRDTGELFF.

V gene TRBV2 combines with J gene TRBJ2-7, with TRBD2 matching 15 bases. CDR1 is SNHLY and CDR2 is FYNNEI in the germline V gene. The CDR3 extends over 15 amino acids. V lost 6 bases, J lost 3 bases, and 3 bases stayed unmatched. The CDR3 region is CASRVGLAGGYEQYF. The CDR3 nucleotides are TGTGCCAGCAGAGTGGGACTAGCGGGGGGCTACGAGCAGTACTTC. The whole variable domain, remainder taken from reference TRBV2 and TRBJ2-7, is EPEVTQTPSHQVTQMGQEVILRCVPISNHLYFYWYRQILGQKVEFLVSFYNNEISEKSEIFDDQFSVERPDGSNFTLKIRSTKLEDSAMYFCASRVGLAGGYEQYFGPGTRLTVT.

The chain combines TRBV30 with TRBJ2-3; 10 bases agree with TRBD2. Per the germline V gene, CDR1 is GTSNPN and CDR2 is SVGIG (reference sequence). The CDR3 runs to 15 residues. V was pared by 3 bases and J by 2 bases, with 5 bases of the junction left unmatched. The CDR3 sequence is CAWSQLAGPTDTQYF. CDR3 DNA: TGTGCCTGGAGCCAACTAGCGGGGCCCACAGATACGCAGTATTTT. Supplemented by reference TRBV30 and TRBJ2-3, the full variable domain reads SQTIHQWPATLVQPVGSPLSLECTVEGTSNPNLYWYRQAAGRGLQLLFYSVGIGQISSEVPQNLSASRPQDRQFILSSKKLLLSDSGFYLCAWSQLAGPTDTQYFGPGTRLTVL.

The CDR3 region has the DNA TGTGCCAGCAGCTCGAGCGGGGGGGCCGGCAATCAGCCCCAGCATTTT. Protein: CASSSSGGAGNQPQHF. The J gene is TRBJ1-5, the V gene TRBV4-2; D may be TRBD1 (6 bases). This CDR3 has 16 residues. CDR1 is LGHNA, CDR2 YNFKEQ, per germline. Between the trimmed V and J ends, which lost 5 bases and 2 bases, there was a span of 16 bases.

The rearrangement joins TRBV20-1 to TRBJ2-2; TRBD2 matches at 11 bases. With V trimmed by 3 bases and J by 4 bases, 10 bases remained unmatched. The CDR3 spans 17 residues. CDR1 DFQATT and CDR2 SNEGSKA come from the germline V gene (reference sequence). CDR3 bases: TGCAGTGCTAGTAACCCCCTAGCGGGAGGAAGCACCGGGGAGCTGTTTTTT. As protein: CSASNPLAGGSTGELFF.

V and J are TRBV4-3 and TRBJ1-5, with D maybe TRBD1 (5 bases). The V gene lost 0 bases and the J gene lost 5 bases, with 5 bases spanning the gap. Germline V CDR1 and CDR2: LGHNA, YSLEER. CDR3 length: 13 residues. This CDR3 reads CASSQDRDQPQHF. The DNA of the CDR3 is TGCGCCAGCAGCCAAGACAGGGATCAGCCCCAGCATTTT.

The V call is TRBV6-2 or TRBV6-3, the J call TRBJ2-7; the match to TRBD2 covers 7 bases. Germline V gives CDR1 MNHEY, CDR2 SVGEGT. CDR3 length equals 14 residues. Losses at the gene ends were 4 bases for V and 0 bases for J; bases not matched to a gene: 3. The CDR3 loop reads CASSWGGASYEQYF. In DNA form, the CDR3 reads TGTGCCAGCAGTTGGGGGGGTGCCTCCTACGAGCAGTACTTC.

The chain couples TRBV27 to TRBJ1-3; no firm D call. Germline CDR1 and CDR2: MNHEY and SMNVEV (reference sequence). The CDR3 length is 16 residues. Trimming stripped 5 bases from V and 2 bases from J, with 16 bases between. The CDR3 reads CASSPLAGFAGNTIYF. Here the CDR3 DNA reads TGTGCCAGCAGTCCGTTGGCGGGATTCGCTGGAAACACCATATATTTT.

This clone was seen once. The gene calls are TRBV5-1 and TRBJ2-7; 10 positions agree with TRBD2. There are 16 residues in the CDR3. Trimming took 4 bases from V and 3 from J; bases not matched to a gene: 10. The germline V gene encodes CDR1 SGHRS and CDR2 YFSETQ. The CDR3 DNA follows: TGCGCCAGCAGCATTATAGCGGGAGGCCTCTACTACGAGCAGTACTTC. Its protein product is CASSIIAGGLYYEQYF. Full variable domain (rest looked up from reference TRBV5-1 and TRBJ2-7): KAGVTQTPRYLIKTRGQQVTLSCSPISGHRSVSWYQQTPGQGLQFLFEYFSETQRNKGNFPGRFSGRQFSNSRSEMNVSTLELGDSALYLCASSIIAGGLYYEQYFGPGTRLTVT.